The rows below give T cell receptor beta chains drawn from one sample of a study of CD4 T cells in relation to SARS-CoV-2 and coronaviruses. TCRdb keeps only in-frame clones here, not all; method: immunoSEQ multiplex PCR. Of 9,500 to 13,000 clones listed, about nine tenths are singletons. Sequenced: naive CD4+ T cells from PBMCs. These receptors were collected from an adult with COVID-19. CDR3s include the opening cysteine and the closing phenylalanine or tryptophan. The order of the fields is J gene, D gene, clone size, V gene, CDR3 protein, CDR3 DNA. The D gene is left open where the match is weak. Expanded clones are given a class, and other clones once, few, many or no size at all.

TRBJ2-3 | TRBD2 | once | TRBV7-8 | CASPPTTQAGLGDTQYF | TGTGCCAGCCCCCCAACCACTCAAGCGGGGTTGGGAGATACGCAGTATTTT
TRBJ2-1 | . | . | TRBV5-1 | CASSPRSEQFF | TGCGCCAGCAGCCCCCGGTCCGAGCAGTTCTTC
TRBJ1-2 | TRBD1 | . | TRBV2 | CASGRQGRGYTF | TGTGCCAGCGGGAGACAGGGACGGGGCTACACCTTC
TRBJ2-2 | TRBD1 | . | TRBV5-4 | CASSLLDRGRTGELFF | TGTGCCAGCAGCCTATTGGACAGGGGGCGCACCGGGGAGCTGTTTTTT
TRBJ1-2 | TRBD1 | . | TRBV29-1 | CSVAQGAGYTF | TGCAGCGTCGCCCAGGGGGCTGGCTACACCTTC
TRBJ2-3 | TRBD2 | . | TRBV28 | CASRTPLAGGRFDTQYF | TGTGCCAGCAGAACACCACTAGCGGGGGGTCGGTTTGATACGCAGTATTTT
TRBJ2-3 | . | . | TRBV5-1 | CASSRVTSSTDTQYF | TGCGCCAGCAGCCGAGTTACTAGCAGCACAGATACGCAGTATTTT
TRBJ2-3 | . | . | TRBV7-3 | CASSSTLRPDTQYF | TGTGCCAGCAGCTCGACCCTTCGACCAGATACGCAGTATTTT
TRBJ1-6 | . | . | TRBV2 | CASSLSTIYNSPLHF | TGTGCCAGCAGCCTCTCTACAATCTATAATTCACCCCTCCACTTT
TRBJ2-1 | . | . | TRBV3-1/TRBV3-2 | CASSQEKGFGAAHNEQFF | TGTGCCAGCAGCCAAGAAAAGGGCTTCGGAGCGGCCCACAATGAGCAGTTCTTC
TRBJ1-4 | . | . | TRBV15 | CATSRAGESEKLFF | TGTGCCACCAGCAGAGCGGGTGAGAGTGAAAAACTGTTTTTT
TRBJ1-5 | . | . | TRBV6-1 | CASSDGLDQPQHF | TGTGCCAGCAGTGATGGGCTAGATCAGCCCCAGCATTTT
TRBJ2-7 | TRBD2 | once | TRBV7-2 | CASSLRGDESEQYF | TGTGCCAGCAGCCTCCGGGGGGACGAGAGCGAGCAGTACTTC
TRBJ1-5 | TRBD1 | once | TRBV7-9 | CASSGQGSNQPQHF | TGTGCCAGCAGCGGACAGGGCTCCAATCAGCCCCAGCATTTT
TRBJ2-7 | . | . | TRBV19 | CASTEQGGSYEQYF | TGTGCCAGTACTGAACAGGGAGGGTCCTACGAGCAGTACTTC
TRBJ2-5 | . | once | TRBV5-1 | CASSLPGEETQYF | TGCGCCAGCAGCTTGCCAGGGGAGGAGACCCAGTACTTC
TRBJ2-5 | . | . | TRBV11-3 | CASSGGQETQYF | TGTGCCAGCAGCGGGGGCCAAGAGACCCAGTACTTC
TRBJ2-3 | TRBD2 | few | TRBV3-1/TRBV3-2 | CASSQYGGGDTDTQYF | TGTGCCAGCAGCCAATATGGTGGGGGGGACACAGATACGCAGTATTTT
TRBJ2-7 | TRBD1 | . | TRBV6-5 | CASSPQGQAPYEQYF | TGTGCCAGCAGTCCACAGGGACAGGCTCCCTACGAGCAGTACTTC
TRBJ1-1 | . | . | TRBV12-3/TRBV12-4 | CASSFLRNTEAFF | TGTGCCAGCAGTTTTCTCCGGAACACTGAAGCTTTCTTT
TRBJ1-5 | TRBD1 | . | TRBV19 | CASSTTTGFQPQHF | TGTGCCAGTAGTACCACGACAGGGTTTCAGCCCCAGCATTTT
TRBJ2-7 | TRBD1 | . | TRBV19 | CASSTWTGSYEQYF | TGTGCCAGTAGTACTTGGACAGGCTCCTACGAGCAGTACTTC
TRBJ2-4 | TRBD2 | . | TRBV6-2/TRBV6-3 | CASSSGGVTLAKNIQYF | TGTGCCAGCAGTTCTGGGGGGGTTACCCTAGCCAAAAACATTCAGTACTTC
TRBJ2-7 | TRBD2 | . | TRBV7-2 | CASSKRLAGFSYEQYF | TGTGCCAGCAGCAAGAGACTAGCGGGGTTTTCCTACGAGCAGTACTTC
TRBJ1-5 | . | few | TRBV19 | CASSEAGGGQPQHF | TGTGCCAGTAGTGAGGCAGGAGGTGGGCAGCCCCAGCATTTT
TRBJ2-4 | . | . | TRBV13 | CASSRGKGEGNIQYF | TGTGCCAGCAGCAGGGGGAAGGGAGAGGGGAACATTCAGTACTTC
TRBJ2-5 | . | . | TRBV5-4 | CASSLDGKLQETQYF | TGTGCCAGCAGCTTGGACGGGAAACTTCAAGAGACCCAGTACTTC
TRBJ2-1 | . | . | TRBV19 | CASSLLDSSYNEQFF | TGTGCCAGTAGTCTGCTGGACAGCTCCTACAATGAGCAGTTCTTC
TRBJ2-2 | TRBD2 | once | TRBV7-3 | CASSPYGLAGGPKTGELFF | TGTGCCAGCAGCCCCTATGGACTAGCGGGGGGGCCGAAAACCGGGGAGCTGTTTTTT
TRBJ1-6 | . | . | TRBV25-1 | CASSNFQGAPLHF | TGTGCCAGCAGTAATTTTCAGGGCGCACCCCTCCACTTT
TRBJ1-1 | . | . | TRBV5-4 | CASSLDANTEAFF | TGTGCCAGCAGCTTGGATGCGAACACTGAAGCTTTCTTT
TRBJ1-1 | . | . | TRBV28 | CASGVNTEAFF | TGTGCCAGCGGGGTGAACACTGAAGCTTTCTTT
TRBJ2-1 | . | . | TRBV10-3 | CAISPQIERHEQFF | TGTGCCATCAGTCCCCAAATCGAGCGGCATGAGCAGTTCTTC
TRBJ2-5 | . | . | TRBV7-2 | CASSTDRYQETQYF | TGTGCCAGCAGCACAGACAGGTACCAAGAGACCCAGTACTTC
TRBJ2-1 | TRBD2 | . | TRBV6-5 | CASNGGGGANEQFF | TGTGCCAGCAACGGGGGCGGGGGGGCTAATGAGCAGTTCTTC
TRBJ2-4 | . | . | TRBV7-2 | CASSGYPVGLGKNIQYF | TGTGCCAGCAGCGGATACCCGGTGGGGTTGGGCAAAAACATTCAGTACTTC
TRBJ2-7 | . | . | TRBV5-5 | CASSFVGASYEQYF | TGTGCCAGCAGCTTCGTGGGTGCCTCCTACGAGCAGTACTTC
TRBJ2-3 | . | . | TRBV11-2 | CASSSPVVGTDTQYF | TGTGCCAGCAGCTCCCCCGTGGTGGGCACAGATACGCAGTATTTT
TRBJ1-6 | TRBD1 | . | TRBV18 | CASSDSGTENSPLHF | TGTGCCAGCTCTGACTCCGGGACAGAAAATTCACCCCTCCACTTT